What follows are 6 T cell receptor beta chains derived from one specimen sequenced in a study of shared clonotypes between healthy human individuals. The repertoire was sequenced with immunoSEQ multiplex PCR; TCRdb's copy has only in-frame clones and lacks some. The sample has about 1 million clones; about 76% are singletons. The sample comprised memory CD4+ T cells sorted from blood. Subset: CD45RA-negative fraction. The receptors shown here come from a man between 18 and 29 years old in good health.

The chain carries TRBV7-6 and TRBJ2-2; TRBD2 agrees at 13 bases. Germline trimming cut 6 bases from V and 3 bases from J; bases unmatched to any gene: 4. The length of the CDR3 is 16 residues. In germline, CDR1 is SGHVS, CDR2 FNYEAQ. The CDR3, as DNA: TGTGCCAGCAGTTCACTAGCGGGAGGGGACACCGGGGAGCTGTTTTTT. It translates to CASSSLAGGDTGELFF. Based on the CDR3 plus reference TRBV7-6 and TRBJ2-2, the full variable domain is GAGVSQSPRYKVTKRGQDVALRCDPISGHVSLYWYRQALGQGPEFLTYFNYEAQQDKSGLPNDRFSAERPEGSISTLTIQRTEQRDSAMYRCASSSLAGGDTGELFFGEGSRLTVL.

Only a few counts were recorded for this clone. The chain is built from TRBV6-1 and TRBJ1-6; D not resolved. V shed 3 bases and J shed 10 bases, with 16 bases lying between them. Germline V gives CDR1 MNHNS, CDR2 SASEGT. The length of the CDR3 is 15 residues. CDR3 coding DNA: TGTGCCAGCAGTGATGGCCGCGACTGGATCTCACCCCTCCACTTT. This encodes CASSDGRDWISPLHF.

The J gene is TRBJ2-2, the V gene TRBV30, with a tentative D call TRBD2 (6 bases). The germline V gene encodes CDR1 GTSNPN and CDR2 SVGIG (reference sequence). The length of the CDR3 is 15 residues. Trimming took off 4 bases at V and 5 bases at J, with 17 bases between the two ends. The CDR3 spells CAWTVAGGYTGELFF. CDR3 coding DNA: TGTGCCTGGACCGTAGCCGGAGGGTATACCGGGGAGCTGTTTTTT.

The chain recombines TRBV18 with TRBJ2-1; the D call may be TRBD1 or TRBD2 (5 bases each). This CDR3 comprises 16 residues. Germline loops: CDR1 KGHSH, CDR2 LQKENI. V was clipped by 0 bases and J by 6 bases, with 15 bases between them. The CDR3, as DNA: TGTGCCAGCTCACCACCTTCAATTGGGGGTACCAATGAGCAGTTCTTC. It specifies CASSPPSIGGTNEQFF.

The V gene is TRBV6-5, the J gene TRBJ2-1, with D perhaps matching TRBD1 or TRBD2 (6 bases each). This CDR3 contains 13 residues. The V end was cut by 8 bases, the J end by 6 bases, with 14 bases between. The germline gives CDR1 MNHEY, CDR2 SVGAGI. The CDR3 coding sequence is TGTGCCAGCGAAATTCCGGGGGCCAATGAGCAGTTCTTC. This codes for CASEIPGANEQFF.

The chain is built from TRBV15 and TRBJ1-1; tentatively, D is TRBD1 (6 bases). This CDR3 has 16 amino acids. Germline loops: CDR1 LNHNV, CDR2 YYDKDF (reference sequence). Trimming took off 1 base at V and 5 bases at J, with 17 bases between the two ends. CDR3 sequence (DNA): TGTGCCACCAGCAGAGCTCTAACAGGGTTGAGTACTGAAGCTTTCTTT. Encoded protein: CATSRALTGLSTEAFF.